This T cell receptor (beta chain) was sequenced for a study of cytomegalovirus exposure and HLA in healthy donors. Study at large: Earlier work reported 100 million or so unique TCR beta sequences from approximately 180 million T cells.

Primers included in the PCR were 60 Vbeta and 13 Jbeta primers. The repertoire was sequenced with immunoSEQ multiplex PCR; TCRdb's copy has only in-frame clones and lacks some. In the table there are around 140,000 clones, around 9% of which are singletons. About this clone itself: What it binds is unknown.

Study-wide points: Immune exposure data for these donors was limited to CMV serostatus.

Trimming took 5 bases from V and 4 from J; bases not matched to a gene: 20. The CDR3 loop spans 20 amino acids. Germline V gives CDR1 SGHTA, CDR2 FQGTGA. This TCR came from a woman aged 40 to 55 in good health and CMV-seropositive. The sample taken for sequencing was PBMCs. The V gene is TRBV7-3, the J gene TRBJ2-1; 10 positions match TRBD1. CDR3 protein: CASSLRPGQGISNNYNEQFF. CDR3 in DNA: TGTGCCAGCAGCCTCCGACCGGGACAGGGGATCTCGAATAATTACAATGAGCAGTTCTTC.